This TCR beta chain appears in the sequencing data of a study of PD-L1 blockade in urothelial cancer. Study at large: About 90% of the 29 patients were men with bladder-origin urothelial cancer. Before enrollment, 0 to 3 chemotherapy regimens had been given to patients. Per blood sample, T cells had a median of around 140,000.

Using immunoSEQ multiplex PCR, the repertoire was profiled, and TCRdb retains in-frame clones only, with some absent. The sample holds 45,000 to 50,000 clones, around 79% seen once. The J segment lost 0 bases and the V segment lost 6 bases, leaving 3 bases of the junction unmatched. The V gene's germline CDR1 is MRHNA and CDR2 SNTAGT. This CDR3 region has 15 residues. Specified time point: pretreatment peripheral blood. The sequence was obtained from a man in his sixties or seventies with urothelial cancer. This material consisted of PBMCs, taken around atezolizumab (anti-PD-L1) treatment. V usage is TRBV6-4 and J usage is TRBJ2-2, with TRBD1 matching over 8 bases. CDR3 in amino acids: CASSLDRANTGELFF. The CDR3 DNA reads TGTGCCAGCAGCCTGGACAGGGCGAACACCGGGGAGCTGTTTTTT.